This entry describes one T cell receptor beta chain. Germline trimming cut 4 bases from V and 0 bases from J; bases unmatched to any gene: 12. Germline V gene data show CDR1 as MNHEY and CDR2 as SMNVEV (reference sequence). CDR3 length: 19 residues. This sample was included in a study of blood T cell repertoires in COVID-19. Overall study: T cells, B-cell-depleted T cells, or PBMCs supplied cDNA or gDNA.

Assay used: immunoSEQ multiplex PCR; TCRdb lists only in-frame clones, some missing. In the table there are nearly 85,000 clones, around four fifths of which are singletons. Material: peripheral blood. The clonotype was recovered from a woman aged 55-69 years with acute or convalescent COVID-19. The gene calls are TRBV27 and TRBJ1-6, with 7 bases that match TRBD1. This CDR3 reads CASSSFLKGQSSYNSPLHF. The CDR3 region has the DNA TGTGCCAGCAGTTCATTTCTAAAGGGACAGAGCTCCTATAATTCACCCCTCCACTTT.